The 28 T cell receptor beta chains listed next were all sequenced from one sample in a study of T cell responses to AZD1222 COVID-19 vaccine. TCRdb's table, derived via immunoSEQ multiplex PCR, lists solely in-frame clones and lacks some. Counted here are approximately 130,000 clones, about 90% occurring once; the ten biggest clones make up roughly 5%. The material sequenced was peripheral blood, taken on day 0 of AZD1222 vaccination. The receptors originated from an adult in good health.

For the CDR3, the DNA is TGTGCCAGCAGTGGGGGGGGGCAACCTAATGAAAAACTGTTTTTT. Its protein product is CASSGGGQPNEKLFF. V and J are TRBV28 and TRBJ1-4; perhaps TRBD1 as D (6 bases). CDR1 and CDR2 from the germline V gene are MDHEN and SYDVKM. The germline V and J ends were trimmed by 5 bases and 3 bases, with 13 bases remaining between them. This CDR3 spans 15 amino acids.

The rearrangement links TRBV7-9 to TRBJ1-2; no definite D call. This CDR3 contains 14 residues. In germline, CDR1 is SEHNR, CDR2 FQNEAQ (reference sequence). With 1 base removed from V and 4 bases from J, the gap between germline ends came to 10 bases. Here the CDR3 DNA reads TGTGCCAGCAGCTTAGGCGCTGGGAGCTATGGCTACACCTTC. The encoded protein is CASSLGAGSYGYTF.

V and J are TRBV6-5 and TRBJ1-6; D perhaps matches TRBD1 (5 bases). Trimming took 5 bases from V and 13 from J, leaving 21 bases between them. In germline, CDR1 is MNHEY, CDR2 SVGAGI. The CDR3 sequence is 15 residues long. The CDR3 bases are TGTGCCAGCAGTACCCAACAGGTATCTGCGTCCCCCCTCCACTTT. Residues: CASSTQQVSASPLHF.

In nucleotides, the CDR3 is TGTGCCAGCAGCCACGCCGGGACGGGGAACAATGAGCAGTTCTTC. Amino acid sequence: CASSHAGTGNNEQFF. The gene calls are TRBV27 and TRBJ2-1; D tentatively fits TRBD1 or TRBD2 (5 bases each). Trimming pared 6 bases from V and 5 bases from J, leaving 17 bases between. The CDR3 contains 15 residues. Germline lookup yields CDR1 MNHEY and CDR2 SMNVEV (reference sequence).

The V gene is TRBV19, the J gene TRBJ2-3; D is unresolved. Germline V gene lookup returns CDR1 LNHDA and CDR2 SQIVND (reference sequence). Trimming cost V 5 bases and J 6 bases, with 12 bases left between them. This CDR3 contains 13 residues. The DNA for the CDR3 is TGTGCCAGTAGTCCACCCCTCCCCGATACGCAGTATTTT. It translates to CASSPPLPDTQYF.

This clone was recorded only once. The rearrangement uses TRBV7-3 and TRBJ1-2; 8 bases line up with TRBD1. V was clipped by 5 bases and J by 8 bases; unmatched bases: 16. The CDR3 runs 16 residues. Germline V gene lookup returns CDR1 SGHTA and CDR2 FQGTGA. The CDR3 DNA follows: TGTGCCAGCAGCCCAGATGCGGGCGGGACAGGAGGAGGCTACACCTTC. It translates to CASSPDAGGTGGGYTF. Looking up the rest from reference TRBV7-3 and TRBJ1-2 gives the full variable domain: GAGVSQTPSNKVTEKGKYVELRCDPISGHTALYWYRQSLGQGPEFLIYFQGTGAADDSGLPNDRFFAVRPEGSVSTLKIQRTERGDSAVYLCASSPDAGGTGGGYTFGSGTRLTVV.

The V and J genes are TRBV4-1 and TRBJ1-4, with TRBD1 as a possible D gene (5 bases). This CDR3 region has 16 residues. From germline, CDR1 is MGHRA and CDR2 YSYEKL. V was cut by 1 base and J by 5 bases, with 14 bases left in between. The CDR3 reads CASSQGKGTGNEKLFF. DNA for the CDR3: TGCGCCAGCAGCCAAGGCAAGGGGACCGGGAATGAAAAACTGTTTTTT.

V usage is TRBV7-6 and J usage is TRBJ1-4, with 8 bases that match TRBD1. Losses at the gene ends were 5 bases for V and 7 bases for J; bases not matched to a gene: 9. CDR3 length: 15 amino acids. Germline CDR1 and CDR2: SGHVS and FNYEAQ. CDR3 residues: CASSQDTGGGEKLFF. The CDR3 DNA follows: TGTGCCAGCAGCCAAGATACAGGGGGGGGTGAAAAACTGTTTTTT. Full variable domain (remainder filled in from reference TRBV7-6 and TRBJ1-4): GAGVSQSPRYKVTKRGQDVALRCDPISGHVSLYWYRQALGQGPEFLTYFNYEAQQDKSGLPNDRFSAERPEGSISTLTIQRTEQRDSAMYRCASSQDTGGGEKLFFGSGTQLSVL.

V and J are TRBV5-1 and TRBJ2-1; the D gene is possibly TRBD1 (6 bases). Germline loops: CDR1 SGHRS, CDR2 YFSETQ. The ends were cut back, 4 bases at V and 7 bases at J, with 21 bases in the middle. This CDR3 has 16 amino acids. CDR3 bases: TGCGCCAGCAGCACACGGACAGTCCAGGCGGTAAATGAGCAGTTCTTC. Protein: CASSTRTVQAVNEQFF.

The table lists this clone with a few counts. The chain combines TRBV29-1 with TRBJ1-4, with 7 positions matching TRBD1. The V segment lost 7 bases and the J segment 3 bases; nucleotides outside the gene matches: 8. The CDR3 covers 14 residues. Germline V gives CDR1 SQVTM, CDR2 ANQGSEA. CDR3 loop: CSAIMGQSNEKLFF. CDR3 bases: TGCAGCGCAATAATGGGACAGTCTAATGAAAAACTGTTTTTT.

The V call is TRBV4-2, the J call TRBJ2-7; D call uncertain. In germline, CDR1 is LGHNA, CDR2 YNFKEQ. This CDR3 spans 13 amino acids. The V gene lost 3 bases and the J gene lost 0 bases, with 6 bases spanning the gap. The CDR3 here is CASSQGYSYEQYF. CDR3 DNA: TGTGCCAGCAGCCAGGGATACTCCTACGAGCAGTACTTC.

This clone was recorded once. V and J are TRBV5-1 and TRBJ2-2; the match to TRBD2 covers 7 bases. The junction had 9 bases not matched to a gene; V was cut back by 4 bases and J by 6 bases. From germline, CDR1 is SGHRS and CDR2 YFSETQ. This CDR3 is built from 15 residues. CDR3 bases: TGCGCCAGCAGCGGAGTAGCGGGTTTTTCCGGGGAGCTGTTTTTT. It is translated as CASSGVAGFSGELFF.

CDR3: CASSELGATGNTIYF. The CDR3 DNA is TGTGCCAGCAGTGAACTGGGAGCTACTGGAAACACCATATATTTT. The chain joins TRBV2 to TRBJ1-3, with unresolved D. Trimming removed 2 bases at V and 2 bases at J, with 10 bases between. In germline, CDR1 is SNHLY, CDR2 FYNNEI. The CDR3 has 15 residues.

The CDR3 nucleotides are TGTGCCATCAGTGAGTCGGGGGGGAACACTGAAGCTTTCTTT. It translates to CAISESGGNTEAFF. The chain employs TRBV10-3 and TRBJ1-1, with D tentatively TRBD1 (5 bases). Germline V gene sequence: CDR1 ENHRY, CDR2 SYGVKD. With 0 bases removed from V and 1 base from J, the gap between germline ends came to 6 bases. The CDR3 runs to 14 residues.

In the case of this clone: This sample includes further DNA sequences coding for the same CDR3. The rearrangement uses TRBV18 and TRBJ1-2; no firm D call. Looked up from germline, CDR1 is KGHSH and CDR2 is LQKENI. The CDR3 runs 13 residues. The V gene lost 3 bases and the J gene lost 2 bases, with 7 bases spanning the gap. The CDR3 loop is CASSPEQNYGYTF. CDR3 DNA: TGTGCCAGCTCACCGGAACAGAACTATGGCTACACCTTC.

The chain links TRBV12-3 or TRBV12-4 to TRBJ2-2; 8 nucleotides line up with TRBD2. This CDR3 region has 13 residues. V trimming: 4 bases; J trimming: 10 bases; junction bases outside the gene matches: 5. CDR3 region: CASSSGGGQELFF. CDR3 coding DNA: TGTGCCAGCAGTTCAGGCGGGGGGCAGGAGCTGTTTTTT.

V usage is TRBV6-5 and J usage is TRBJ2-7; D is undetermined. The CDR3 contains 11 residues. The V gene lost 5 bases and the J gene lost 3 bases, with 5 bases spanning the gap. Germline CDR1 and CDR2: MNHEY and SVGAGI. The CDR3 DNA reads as TGTGCCAGCAGTAACGTCTACGAGCAGTACTTC. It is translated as CASSNVYEQYF.

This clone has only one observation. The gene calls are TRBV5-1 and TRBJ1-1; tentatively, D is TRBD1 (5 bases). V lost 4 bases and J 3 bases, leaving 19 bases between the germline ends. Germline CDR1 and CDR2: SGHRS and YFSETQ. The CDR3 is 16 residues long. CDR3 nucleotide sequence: TGCGCCAGCAGCCCCCTCGTGGGGGGGTCGGACACTGAAGCTTTCTTT. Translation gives CASSPLVGGSDTEAFF.

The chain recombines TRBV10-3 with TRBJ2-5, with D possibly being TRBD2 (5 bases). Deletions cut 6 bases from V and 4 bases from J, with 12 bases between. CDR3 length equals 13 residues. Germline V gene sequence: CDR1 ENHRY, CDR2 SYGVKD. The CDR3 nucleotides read TGTGCCATCAGGGTGAGGGTAGGAGAGACCCAGTACTTC. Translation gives CAIRVRVGETQYF.

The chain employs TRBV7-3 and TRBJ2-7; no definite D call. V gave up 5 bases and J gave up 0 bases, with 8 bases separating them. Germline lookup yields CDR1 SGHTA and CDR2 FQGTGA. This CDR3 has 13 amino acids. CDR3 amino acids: CASSPPDSYEQYF. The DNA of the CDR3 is TGTGCCAGCAGCCCGCCGGACTCCTACGAGCAGTACTTC.

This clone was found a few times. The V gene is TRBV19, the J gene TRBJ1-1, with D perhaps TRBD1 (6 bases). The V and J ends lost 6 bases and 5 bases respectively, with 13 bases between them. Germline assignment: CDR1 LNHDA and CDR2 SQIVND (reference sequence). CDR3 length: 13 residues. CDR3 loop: CASSLGGPTEAFF. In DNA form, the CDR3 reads TGTGCCAGTAGCTTGGGGGGGCCTACTGAAGCTTTCTTT.

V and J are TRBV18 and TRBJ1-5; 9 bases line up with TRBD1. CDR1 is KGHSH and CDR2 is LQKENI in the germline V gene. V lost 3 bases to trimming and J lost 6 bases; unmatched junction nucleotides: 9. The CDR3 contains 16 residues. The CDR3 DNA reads TGTGCCAGCTCACCTTCGACAGGGGGAAGTGGTCAGCCCCAGCATTTT. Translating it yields CASSPSTGGSGQPQHF.

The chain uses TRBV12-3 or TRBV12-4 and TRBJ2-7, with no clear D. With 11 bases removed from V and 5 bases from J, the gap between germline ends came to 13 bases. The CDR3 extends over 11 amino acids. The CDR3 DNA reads TGTGCCGCCGGTGTTGGGGACGAGCAGTACTTC. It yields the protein CAAGVGDEQYF.

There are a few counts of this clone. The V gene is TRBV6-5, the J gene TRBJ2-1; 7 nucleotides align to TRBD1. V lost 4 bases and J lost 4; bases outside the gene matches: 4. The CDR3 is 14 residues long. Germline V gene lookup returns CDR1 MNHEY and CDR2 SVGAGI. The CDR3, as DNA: TGTGCCAGCAGTTCGACAGGGTGGTACAATGAGCAGTTCTTC. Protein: CASSSTGWYNEQFF.

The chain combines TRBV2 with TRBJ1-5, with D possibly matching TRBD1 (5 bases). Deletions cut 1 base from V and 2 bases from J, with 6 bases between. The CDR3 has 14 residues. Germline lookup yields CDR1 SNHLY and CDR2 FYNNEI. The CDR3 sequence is CASSEVQGNQPQHF. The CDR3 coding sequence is TGTGCCAGCAGTGAAGTACAGGGCAATCAGCCCCAGCATTTT.

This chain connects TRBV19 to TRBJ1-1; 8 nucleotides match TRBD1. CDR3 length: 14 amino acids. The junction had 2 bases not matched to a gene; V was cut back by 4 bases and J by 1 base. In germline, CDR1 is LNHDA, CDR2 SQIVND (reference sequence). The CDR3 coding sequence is TGTGCCAGTAGTAAGGGACAGGAGAACACTGAAGCTTTCTTT. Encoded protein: CASSKGQENTEAFF.

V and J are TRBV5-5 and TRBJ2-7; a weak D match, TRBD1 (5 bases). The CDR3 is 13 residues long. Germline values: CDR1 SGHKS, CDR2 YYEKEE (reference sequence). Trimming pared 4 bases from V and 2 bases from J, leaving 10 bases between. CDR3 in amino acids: CASSQGSAYEQYF. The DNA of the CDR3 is TGTGCCAGCAGCCAGGGATCTGCCTACGAGCAGTACTTC.

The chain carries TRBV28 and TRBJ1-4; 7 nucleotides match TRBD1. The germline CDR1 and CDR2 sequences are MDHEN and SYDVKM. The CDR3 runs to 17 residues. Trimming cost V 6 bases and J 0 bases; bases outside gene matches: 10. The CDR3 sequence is CASSSTGPLATNEKLFF. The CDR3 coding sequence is TGTGCCAGCAGCTCGACAGGGCCACTAGCAACTAATGAAAAACTGTTTTTT.